This passage covers 7 T cell receptor beta chains from one sample sequenced in a study of blood T cells in healthy people across ages. Together with a sample-barcoded 5' primer, a J-beta primer mix was included in a second PCR lasting about 7 to 11 cycles. Each CDR3 protein is one row after TCRdb ran MiXCR on the 5' RACE reads. The sample records roughly 1 million distinct CDR3 sequences, under 30% being singletons. These sequences were also reported in another study, on T cells of mothers and their children.

Sequenced input: blood. Source of these receptors: a girl between 2 and 10 years old in good health.

This clonotype turned up a few times. The J gene is TRBJ2-1, the V gene TRBV11-2; 15 bases agree with TRBD2. The CDR3 runs to 17 residues. Germline V CDR1 and CDR2: SGHAT, FQNNGV. Trimming cost V 5 bases and J 6 bases; bases outside gene matches: 8. The DNA of the CDR3 is TGTGCCAGCAGCGCGCGACAGGGACTAGCGGGAGGCAATGAGCAGTTCTTC. It encodes CASSARQGLAGGNEQFF.

V gene TRBV29-1 combines with J gene TRBJ1-1; no clear D. The CDR3 extends over 12 amino acids. Looked up from germline, CDR1 is SQVTM and CDR2 is ANQGSEA. V lost 4 bases and J lost 0, with 6 bases in between. The CDR3 region has the DNA TGCAGCGTTGTGATAGTGAACACTGAAGCTTTCTTT. Its protein is CSVVIVNTEAFF.

This chain links TRBV6-2 or TRBV6-3 with TRBJ1-4; 9 nucleotides align to TRBD1. The trim removed 5 bases at V and 7 bases at J, leaving 11 bases unmatched. CDR1 and CDR2 from the germline V gene are MNHEY and SVGEGT. This CDR3 has 16 residues. The CDR3 DNA is TGTGCCAGCAGTGCCGGGAGACAGGGGGAGAGTGAAAAACTGTTTTTT. The encoded protein is CASSAGRQGESEKLFF.

This clonotype was detected a few times. This rearrangement joins TRBV4-1 to TRBJ2-1; D remains unclear. CDR3 size: 11 residues. The V end was cut by 2 bases, the J end by 8 bases, with 4 bases between. Germline lookup yields CDR1 MGHRA and CDR2 YSYEKL. DNA for the CDR3: TGCGCCAGCAGCCAACCGCATGAGCAGTTCTTC. The encoded protein is CASSQPHEQFF.

The chain uses TRBV7-3 and TRBJ2-5, with a tentative D call TRBD2 (6 bases). Germline-derived CDR1 and CDR2 are SGHTA and FQGTGA. V was shortened by 2 bases and J by 1 base, with 11 bases between the two germline ends. The CDR3 loop spans 15 amino acids. The CDR3 protein is CASSLFSGLQETQYF. The DNA for the CDR3 is TGTGCCAGCAGCTTATTTTCGGGACTCCAAGAGACCCAGTACTTC.

This sequence joins TRBV6-5 and TRBJ1-1; D is unclear. V was trimmed by 2 bases and J by 1 base, leaving 5 bases between them. This CDR3 has 13 residues. Germline V gene sequence: CDR1 MNHEY, CDR2 SVGAGI. CDR3 nucleotide sequence: TGTGCCAGCAGTTACCCACCGAACACTGAAGCTTTCTTT. Translated: CASSYPPNTEAFF.

J is TRBJ1-1 and V is TRBV6-6; maybe TRBD1 (6 bases). With 5 bases removed from V and 1 base from J, the gap between germline ends came to 14 bases. Per germline, CDR1 MNHNY and CDR2 SVGAGI (reference sequence). This CDR3 region has 15 residues. CDR3 residues: CASSTEGQQNTEAFF. The CDR3 DNA reads as TGTGCCAGCAGTACCGAAGGACAGCAGAACACTGAAGCTTTCTTT.